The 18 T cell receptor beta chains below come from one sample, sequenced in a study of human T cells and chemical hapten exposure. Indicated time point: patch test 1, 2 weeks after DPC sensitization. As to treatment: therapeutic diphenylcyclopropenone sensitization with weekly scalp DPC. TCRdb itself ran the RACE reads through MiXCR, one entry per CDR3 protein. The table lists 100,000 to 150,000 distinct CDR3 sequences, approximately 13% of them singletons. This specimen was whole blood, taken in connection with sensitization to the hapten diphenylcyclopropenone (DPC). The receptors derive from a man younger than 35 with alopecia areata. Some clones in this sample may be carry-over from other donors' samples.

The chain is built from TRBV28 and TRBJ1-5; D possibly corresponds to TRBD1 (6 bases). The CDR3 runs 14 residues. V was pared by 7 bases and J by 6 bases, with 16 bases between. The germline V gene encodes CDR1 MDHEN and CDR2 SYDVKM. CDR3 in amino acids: CASTRGGGGQPQHF. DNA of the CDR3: TGTGCCAGCACCCGGGGCGGGGGCGGTCAGCCCCAGCATTTT.

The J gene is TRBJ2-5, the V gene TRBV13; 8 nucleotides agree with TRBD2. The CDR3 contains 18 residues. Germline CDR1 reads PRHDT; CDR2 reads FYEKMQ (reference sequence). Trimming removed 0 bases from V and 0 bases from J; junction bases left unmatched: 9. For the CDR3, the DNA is TGTGCCAGCAGCTTAGGGCTAATAGCGGGGAACTACCAAGAGACCCAGTACTTC. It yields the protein CASSLGLIAGNYQETQYF. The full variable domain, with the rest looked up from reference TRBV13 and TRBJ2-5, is AAGVIQSPRHLIKEKRETATLKCYPIPRHDTVYWYQQGPGQDPQFLISFYEKMQSDKGSIPDRFSAQQFSDYHSELNMSSLELGDSALYFCASSLGLIAGNYQETQYFGPGTRLLVL.

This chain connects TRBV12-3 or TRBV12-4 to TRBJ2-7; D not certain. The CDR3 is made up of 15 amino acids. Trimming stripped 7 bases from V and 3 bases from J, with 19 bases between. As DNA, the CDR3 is TGTGCCAGCATCGTCATACCTATTACGAACTACGAGCAGTACGTC. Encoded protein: CASIVIPITNYEQYV.

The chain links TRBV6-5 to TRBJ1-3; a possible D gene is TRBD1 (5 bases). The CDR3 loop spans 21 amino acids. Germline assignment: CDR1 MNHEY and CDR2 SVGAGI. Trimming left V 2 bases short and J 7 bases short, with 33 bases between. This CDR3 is CASSYAGSRYRVNLADNTIYF. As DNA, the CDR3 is TGTGCCAGCAGTTACGCAGGGTCTAGGTACCGGGTTAATTTGGCCGACAACACCATATATTTT.

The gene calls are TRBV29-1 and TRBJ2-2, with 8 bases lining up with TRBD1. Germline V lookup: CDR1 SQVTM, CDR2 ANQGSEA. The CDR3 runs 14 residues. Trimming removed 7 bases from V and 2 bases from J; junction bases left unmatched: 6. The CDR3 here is CSGRDRPNTGELFF. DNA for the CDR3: TGCAGCGGGAGGGACAGGCCAAACACCGGGGAGCTGTTTTTT.

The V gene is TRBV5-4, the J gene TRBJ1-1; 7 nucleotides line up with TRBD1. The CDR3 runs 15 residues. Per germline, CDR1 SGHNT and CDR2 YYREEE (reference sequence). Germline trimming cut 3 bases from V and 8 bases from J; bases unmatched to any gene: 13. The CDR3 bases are TGTGCCAGCAGCTCCCTTACAGGGGCTAGGGCGGAAGCTTTCTTT. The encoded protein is CASSSLTGARAEAFF.

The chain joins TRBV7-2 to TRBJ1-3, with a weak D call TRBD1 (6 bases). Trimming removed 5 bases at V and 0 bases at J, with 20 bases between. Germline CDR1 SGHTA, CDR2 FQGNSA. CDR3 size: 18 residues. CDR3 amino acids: CASSDMALQGYSGNTIYF. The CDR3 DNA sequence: TGTGCCAGCAGCGATATGGCCTTACAGGGCTACTCTGGAAACACCATATATTTT.

Here the CDR3 DNA reads TGCTCCTCGGGACAGACCTACGAGCAGTACGTC. Translating gives CSSGQTYEQYV. J is TRBJ2-7 and V is TRBV6-2 or TRBV6-3; 7 bases are a match to TRBD1. The germline V gene encodes CDR1 MNHEY and CDR2 SVGEGT. The CDR3 totals 11 residues.

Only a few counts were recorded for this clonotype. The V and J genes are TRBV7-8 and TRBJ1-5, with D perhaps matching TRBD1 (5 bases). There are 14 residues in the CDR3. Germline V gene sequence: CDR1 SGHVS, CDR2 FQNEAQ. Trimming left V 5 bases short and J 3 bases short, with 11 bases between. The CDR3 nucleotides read TGTGCCAGCAGCCCCCGACAGCACAATCAGCCCCAGCATTTT. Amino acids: CASSPRQHNQPQHF.

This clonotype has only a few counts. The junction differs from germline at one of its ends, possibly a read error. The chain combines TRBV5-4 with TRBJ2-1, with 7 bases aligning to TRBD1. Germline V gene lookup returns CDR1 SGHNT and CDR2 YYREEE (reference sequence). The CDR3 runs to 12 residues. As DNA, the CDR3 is TGTGCCAGCAGCTTGTTCCAGGACAGGTCGCTCTTC. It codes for CASSLFQDRSLF.

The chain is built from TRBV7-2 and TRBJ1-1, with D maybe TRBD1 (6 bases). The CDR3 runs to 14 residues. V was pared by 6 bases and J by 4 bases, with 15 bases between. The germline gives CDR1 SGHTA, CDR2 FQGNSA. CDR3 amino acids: CASRSDRFGTEAFF. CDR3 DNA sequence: TGTGCCAGCAGATCCGACAGGTTTGGCACTGAAGCTTTCTTT.

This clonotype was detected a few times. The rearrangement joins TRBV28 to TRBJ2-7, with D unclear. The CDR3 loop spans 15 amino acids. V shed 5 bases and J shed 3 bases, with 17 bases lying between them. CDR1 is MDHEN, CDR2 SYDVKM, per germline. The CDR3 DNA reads TGTGCCAGCAGTCCAAGTGGCCAGGTTGACTACGAGCAGTACTTC. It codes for CASSPSGQVDYEQYF.

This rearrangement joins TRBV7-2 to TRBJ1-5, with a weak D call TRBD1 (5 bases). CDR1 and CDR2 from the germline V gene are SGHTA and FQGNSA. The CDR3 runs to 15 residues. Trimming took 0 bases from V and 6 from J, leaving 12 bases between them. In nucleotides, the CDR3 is TGTGCCAGCAGCTTAGCGTGGGGGGAAGGTCAGCCCCAGCATTTT. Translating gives CASSLAWGEGQPQHF.

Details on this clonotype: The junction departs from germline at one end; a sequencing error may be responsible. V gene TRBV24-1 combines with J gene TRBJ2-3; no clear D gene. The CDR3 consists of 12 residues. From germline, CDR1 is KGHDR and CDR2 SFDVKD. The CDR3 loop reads CVTRRSEDTQYF. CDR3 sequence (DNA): TGTGTCACCCGCAGGTCGGAAGATACGCAGTATTTT.

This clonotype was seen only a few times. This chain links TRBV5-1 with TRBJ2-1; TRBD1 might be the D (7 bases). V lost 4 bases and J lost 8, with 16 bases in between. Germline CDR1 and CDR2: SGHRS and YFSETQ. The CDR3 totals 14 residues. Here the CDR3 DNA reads TGCGCCAGCAGCACCGAGACAGGGAGGTATGAGCAGTTCTTC. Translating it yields CASSTETGRYEQFF.

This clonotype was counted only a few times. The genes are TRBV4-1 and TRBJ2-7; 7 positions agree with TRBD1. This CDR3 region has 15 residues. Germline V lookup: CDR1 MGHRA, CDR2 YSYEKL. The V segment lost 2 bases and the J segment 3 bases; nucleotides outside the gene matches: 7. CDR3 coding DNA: TGCGCCAGCAGCCAAACAGAGGGGGCAATCTACGAGCAGTACTTC. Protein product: CASSQTEGAIYEQYF.

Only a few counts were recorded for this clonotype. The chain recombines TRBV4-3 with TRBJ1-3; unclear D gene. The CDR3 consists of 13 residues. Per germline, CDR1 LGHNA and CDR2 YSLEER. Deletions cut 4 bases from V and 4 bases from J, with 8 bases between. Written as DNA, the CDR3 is TGCGCCAGCAGCCCAGAGTTCGGAAACACCATATATTTT. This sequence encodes CASSPEFGNTIYF.

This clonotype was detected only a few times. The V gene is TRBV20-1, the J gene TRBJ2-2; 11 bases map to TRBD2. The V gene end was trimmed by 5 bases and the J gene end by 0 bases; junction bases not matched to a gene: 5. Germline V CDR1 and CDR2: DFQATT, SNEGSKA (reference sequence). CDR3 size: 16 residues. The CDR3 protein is CSAFLAGGPNTGELFF. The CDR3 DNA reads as TGCAGTGCTTTTCTAGCGGGGGGACCGAACACCGGGGAGCTGTTTTTT.